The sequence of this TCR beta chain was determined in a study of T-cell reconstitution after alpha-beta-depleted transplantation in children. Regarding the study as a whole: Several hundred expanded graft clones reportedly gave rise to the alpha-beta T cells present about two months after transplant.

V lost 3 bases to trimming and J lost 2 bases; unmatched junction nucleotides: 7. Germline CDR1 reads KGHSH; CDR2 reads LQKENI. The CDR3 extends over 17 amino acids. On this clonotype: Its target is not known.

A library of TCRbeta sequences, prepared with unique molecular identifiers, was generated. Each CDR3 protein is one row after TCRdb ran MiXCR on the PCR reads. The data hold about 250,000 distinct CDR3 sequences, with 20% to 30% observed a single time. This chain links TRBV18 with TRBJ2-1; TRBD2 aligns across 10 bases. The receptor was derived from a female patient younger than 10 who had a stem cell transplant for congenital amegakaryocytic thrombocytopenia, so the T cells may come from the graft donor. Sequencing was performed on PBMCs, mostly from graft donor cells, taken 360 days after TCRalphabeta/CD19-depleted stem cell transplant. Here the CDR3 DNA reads TGTGCCAGCTCACCGTTTACTAGCGGGGCTACCTACAATGAGCAGTTCTTC. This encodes CASSPFTSGATYNEQFF.